This TCR beta chain was sequenced for a study of cytomegalovirus exposure and HLA in healthy donors. Overall study findings and caveats: Analyses of presence/absence relied on an assumption of roughly uniform sequencing depth across donors. The authors later found HLA-associated TCR beta chains more clonally expanded than equally common others.

Germline V gene sequence: CDR1 LNHDA, CDR2 SQIVND (reference sequence). This CDR3 comprises 15 residues. Trimming pared 1 base from V and 2 bases from J, leaving 10 bases between. Note on this clone: What it recognizes is unknown.

With 60 Vbeta and 13 Jbeta primers, the PCR was carried out. Clones were read by immunoSEQ multiplex PCR, and TCRdb kept only the in-frame ones, dropping some. The table has around 130,000 clones, 80% to 85% seen once; the top ten hold 0.7%. This chain connects TRBV19 to TRBJ2-3; maybe TRBD2 (7 bases). This TCR was sampled from a young man in good health and CMV-seronegative. The material sequenced was PBMCs. The chain's CDR3 is CASSIAGGLTDTQYF. The CDR3 DNA reads TGTGCCAGTAGTATAGCGGGGGGCCTCACAGATACGCAGTATTTT.